Below are 27 T cell receptor beta chains sequenced from a single sample in a study of blood T cell repertoires in COVID-19. Clones were sequenced by immunoSEQ multiplex PCR, and TCRdb holds only the in-frame ones, with some missing. Of 95,000 to 150,000 clones in the sample, roughly 78% are singletons; the top ten hold 16%. The sample taken for sequencing was peripheral blood. The receptors come from a man in his 60s with active or convalescent COVID-19.

The chain combines TRBV27 with TRBJ1-1; no definite D call. Germline values: CDR1 MNHEY, CDR2 SMNVEV (reference sequence). This CDR3 is 14 amino acids long. Trimming cost V 2 bases and J 2 bases, with 9 bases left between them. The CDR3 DNA reads as TGTGCCAGCAGTTTAAATGCGGCCAACACTGAAGCTTTCTTT. It is translated as CASSLNAANTEAFF.

V is TRBV28 and J is TRBJ2-7; 10 bases are shared with TRBD2. Trimming cost V 8 bases and J 4 bases; bases outside gene matches: 11. In germline, CDR1 is MDHEN, CDR2 SYDVKM. This CDR3 has 15 amino acids. The CDR3 is CASPPRTSGAYEQYF. The CDR3 DNA reads as TGTGCCAGCCCGCCCCGGACTAGCGGAGCGTACGAGCAGTACTTC.

V gene TRBV7-6 combines with J gene TRBJ1-5, with 9 positions matching TRBD1. Unmatched junction bases numbered 4, after V lost 5 bases and J lost 8 bases. The CDR3 contains 13 residues. The germline gives CDR1 SGHVS, CDR2 FNYEAQ. DNA for the CDR3: TGTGCCAGCAGCCTAACAGGGGGCGAGCCCCAGCATTTT. It is translated as CASSLTGGEPQHF.

The chain recombines TRBV7-2 with TRBJ1-2, with D hard to call. The CDR3 covers 14 residues. Germline-derived CDR1 and CDR2 are SGHTA and FQGNSA. Between the trimmed V and J ends, which lost 3 bases and 4 bases, there was a span of 12 bases. CDR3 amino acids: CASSFPSGIYGYTF. DNA for the CDR3: TGTGCCAGCAGCTTTCCGTCCGGGATCTATGGCTACACCTTC.

The chain combines TRBV7-9 with TRBJ1-5; 9 positions agree with TRBD1. V was clipped by 5 bases and J by 7 bases; unmatched bases: 9. Per the germline V gene, CDR1 is SEHNR and CDR2 is FQNEAQ (reference sequence). This CDR3 spans 15 amino acids. Written as DNA, the CDR3 is TGTGCCAGCAGCGCAACAGGGGGCGTTGGACAGCCCCAGCATTTT. Translating gives CASSATGGVGQPQHF. Based on the CDR3 plus reference TRBV7-9 and TRBJ1-5, the full variable domain is DTGVSQNPRHKITKRGQNVTFRCDPISEHNRLYWYRQTLGQGPEFLTYFQNEAQLEKSRLLSDRFSAERPKGSFSTLEIQRTEQGDSAMYLCASSATGGVGQPQHFGDGTRLSIL.

V is TRBV10-3 and J is TRBJ2-5, with 7 bases identical to TRBD1. The length of the CDR3 is 13 residues. Trimming at V came to 4 bases and at J to 3 bases, leaving 2 bases not matched to a gene. The germline CDR1 and CDR2 sequences are ENHRY and SYGVKD. CDR3 coding DNA: TGTGCCATCAGTGTCCAGGGGGAAGAGACCCAGTACTTC. It encodes CAISVQGEETQYF.

In this sample, this clone turned up a few times. The CDR3 sequence: CASSPSETGYGYTF. CDR3 sequence (DNA): TGTGCCAGCAGCCCCTCCGAGACAGGCTATGGCTACACCTTC. The rearrangement uses TRBV4-2 and TRBJ1-2, with TRBD1 as a possible D gene (6 bases). Germline V gene lookup returns CDR1 LGHNA and CDR2 YNFKEQ. Trimming removed 4 bases from V and 4 bases from J, with 13 bases in between. CDR3 length: 14 residues.

V usage is TRBV19 and J usage is TRBJ1-5, with a weak D call TRBD1 (5 bases). V was shortened by 3 bases and J by 7 bases, with 13 bases between the two germline ends. The CDR3 length is 14 residues. CDR1 is LNHDA and CDR2 is SQIVND in the germline V gene (reference sequence). CDR3 bases: TGTGCCAGTAGTATTAGTAGGGGAATCCAGCCCCAGCATTTT. It translates to CASSISRGIQPQHF.

V and J are TRBV6-1 and TRBJ2-7; 8 bases align to TRBD1. Germline assignment: CDR1 MNHNS and CDR2 SASEGT. After removal of 2 bases from V and 7 bases from J, the junction contained 7 bases not matched to a gene. The CDR3 sequence is 14 residues long. Written as DNA, the CDR3 is TGTGCCAGCAGTGAATCTTGGACAGGGAATGAGCAGTACTTC. This translates into CASSESWTGNEQYF.

This chain links TRBV5-1 with TRBJ2-3, with 9 bases lining up with TRBD2. This CDR3 has 16 amino acids. The trim removed 4 bases at V and 4 bases at J, leaving 10 bases unmatched. From germline, CDR1 is SGHRS and CDR2 YFSETQ. CDR3 DNA sequence: TGCGCCAGCAGCCCTGTAGCGGGAGCGATATCAGATACGCAGTATTTT. Its protein is CASSPVAGAISDTQYF.

The V gene is TRBV2, the J gene TRBJ1-5; the D gene is possibly TRBD1 (6 bases). CDR1 and CDR2 (germline): SNHLY, FYNNEI. The CDR3 runs to 14 residues. Trimming took 5 bases from V and 5 from J, leaving 13 bases between them. This chain's CDR3 is CASSLQGNHQPQHF. CDR3 DNA: TGTGCCAGCAGTCTACAGGGAAATCATCAGCCCCAGCATTTT.

The sample holds one count of this clone. The chain joins TRBV19 to TRBJ2-3; D not resolved. The length of the CDR3 is 14 residues. CDR1 and CDR2 from the germline V gene are LNHDA and SQIVND (reference sequence). The V end was cut by 0 bases, the J end by 5 bases, with 9 bases between. The CDR3 nucleotides read TGTGCCAGTAGTATAGAGTGGGCCGGAGATACGCAGTATTTT. This sequence encodes CASSIEWAGDTQYF. Supplemented by reference TRBV19 and TRBJ2-3, the full variable domain reads DGGITQSPKYLFRKEGQNVTLSCEQNLNHDAMYWYRQDPGQGLRLIYYSQIVNDFQKGDIAEGYSVSREKKESFPLTVTSAQKNPTAFYLCASSIEWAGDTQYFGPGTRLTVL.

V gene TRBV6-1 combines with J gene TRBJ2-7; TRBD2 aligns across 9 bases. J gave up 5 bases and V 4 bases, and 12 bases lay outside the gene matches. From germline, CDR1 is MNHNS and CDR2 SASEGT. CDR3 length: 16 amino acids. The CDR3: CASSVGLAPTRDEQYF. CDR3 coding DNA: TGTGCCAGCAGTGTGGGACTAGCCCCCACTCGGGACGAGCAGTACTTC.

This rearrangement joins TRBV7-8 to TRBJ2-2, with 7 bases identical to TRBD2. Germline V gene sequence: CDR1 SGHVS, CDR2 FQNEAQ. The CDR3 sequence is 12 residues long. V was pared by 8 bases and J by 6 bases, with 3 bases of the junction left unmatched. CDR3 DNA sequence: TGTGCCAGCGGAACTAGCGCCGGGGAGCTGTTTTTT. It codes for CASGTSAGELFF. Full variable domain (remainder filled in from reference TRBV7-8 and TRBJ2-2): GAGVSQSPRYKVAKRGQDVALRCDPISGHVSLFWYQQALGQGPEFLTYFQNEAQLDKSGLPSDRFFAERPEGSVSTLKIQRTQQEDSAVYLCASGTSAGELFFGEGSRLTVL.

This rearrangement joins TRBV13 to TRBJ2-3, with 11 nucleotides matching TRBD1. CDR3 length equals 17 residues. Trimming cost V 0 bases and J 6 bases; bases outside gene matches: 8. Germline CDR1 reads PRHDT; CDR2 reads FYEKMQ (reference sequence). CDR3 coding DNA: TGTGCCAGCAGCTTAGGAGGACAGGGGGCAAGGATTGATACGCAGTATTTT. Encoded protein: CASSLGGQGARIDTQYF.

The chain uses TRBV28 and TRBJ2-1; D ambiguous. Germline CDR1 reads MDHEN; CDR2 reads SYDVKM. V lost 2 bases, J lost 0 bases, and 14 bases lay in between. The CDR3 runs 17 residues. CDR3 nucleotide sequence: TGTGCCAGCAGTTTACCCCCTCGGCGGCTCTCCTACAATGAGCAGTTCTTC. Translating it yields CASSLPPRRLSYNEQFF.

Worth noting for this clone: Mismatch with germline at one junction end may stem from a read error. J is TRBJ2-1 and V is TRBV5-1, with TRBD1 as a possible D gene (5 bases). Per germline, CDR1 SGHRS and CDR2 YFSETQ. This CDR3 has 13 residues. In DNA form, the CDR3 reads TGCGCCAGCAGCTTGGAGCCAGGGCCTACCTGGGTCTTC. Protein: CASSLEPGPTWVF.

V gene TRBV25-1 combines with J gene TRBJ2-1, with 8 bases identical to TRBD2. CDR1 is MGHDK, CDR2 SYGVNS, per germline. With V trimmed by 4 bases and J by 6 bases, 8 bases remained unmatched. The CDR3 spans 15 residues. Here the CDR3 reads CASSVGSGTPNEQFF. CDR3 bases: TGTGCCAGCAGTGTTGGTAGCGGGACACCCAATGAGCAGTTCTTC.

The chain couples TRBV5-4 to TRBJ2-1, with 9 nucleotides matching TRBD1. The J segment lost 4 bases and the V segment lost 5 bases, leaving 7 bases of the junction unmatched. In germline, CDR1 is SGHNT, CDR2 YYREEE (reference sequence). The CDR3 sequence is 15 residues long. This CDR3 reads CASRTGTGRYNEQFF. The CDR3 region has the DNA TGTGCCAGCAGGACCGGGACAGGGAGATACAATGAGCAGTTCTTC.

V is TRBV29-1 and J is TRBJ2-3; 7 nucleotides align to TRBD2. Germline loops: CDR1 SQVTM, CDR2 ANQGSEA. The CDR3 is 15 residues long. V dropped 7 bases and J dropped 2; count of bases not matched to a gene: 12. Written as DNA, the CDR3 is TGCAGCGCAATTTCACTAGCGAGCTACACAGATACGCAGTATTTT. Residues: CSAISLASYTDTQYF.

The gene calls are TRBV7-2 and TRBJ1-4; 9 nucleotides line up with TRBD1. V gave up 5 bases and J gave up 13 bases; unmatched junction bases: 14. CDR1 is SGHTA and CDR2 is FQGNSA in the germline V gene. CDR3 length: 15 residues. CDR3 residues: CASSPGQGRRKTLFF. In nucleotides, the CDR3 is TGTGCCAGCAGCCCGGGACAGGGCCGACGAAAAACACTGTTTTTT.

The CDR3 bases are TGTGCCAGCAGCCAAGTTCGCAGCGGGGGCTACACCTTC. Residues: CASSQVRSGGYTF. V gene TRBV14 combines with J gene TRBJ1-2, with no clear D. V lost 1 base and J lost 8, with 11 bases in between. The CDR3 spans 13 residues. Germline values: CDR1 SGHDN, CDR2 FVKESK.

The chain recombines TRBV5-6 with TRBJ1-2; D unclear. Trimming left V 5 bases short and J 3 bases short, with 8 bases between. The CDR3 loop spans 12 amino acids. Germline V lookup: CDR1 SGHDT, CDR2 YYEEEE. The CDR3 protein is CASSDGDYGYTF. In DNA, the CDR3 is TGTGCCAGCAGTGACGGAGACTATGGCTACACCTTC.

This chain uses TRBV27 with TRBJ2-1, with D perhaps TRBD2 (6 bases). The CDR3 loop spans 16 amino acids. V lost 7 bases and J lost 0, with 16 bases in between. CDR1 is MNHEY and CDR2 is SMNVEV in the germline V gene (reference sequence). The CDR3 region is CASTDIPEGSYNEQFF. DNA for the CDR3: TGTGCCAGCACCGACATTCCGGAGGGCTCCTACAATGAGCAGTTCTTC.

The rearrangement joins TRBV3-1 (or the pseudogene TRBV3-2) to TRBJ2-2; D unclear. V dropped 3 bases and J dropped 3 bases, with 8 bases sitting between them. There are 14 residues in the CDR3. Germline loops: CDR1 LGHDT, CDR2 YNNKEL (reference sequence). For the CDR3, the DNA is TGTGCCAGCAGCCAGGTTCTACACACCGGGGAGCTGTTTTTT. Translated, it gives CASSQVLHTGELFF.

This chain connects TRBV18 to TRBJ2-2; D is perhaps TRBD1 (6 bases). The CDR3 is made up of 14 amino acids. Germline lookup yields CDR1 KGHSH and CDR2 LQKENI. The V end was cut by 1 base, the J end by 4 bases, with 7 bases between. CDR3 nucleotides: TGTGCCAGCTCACCACGACAGGTCACCGGGGAGCTGTTTTTT. This encodes CASSPRQVTGELFF.

The chain couples TRBV5-6 to TRBJ1-6; weak D call: TRBD1 (6 bases). Germline V CDR1 and CDR2: SGHDT, YYEEEE. Trimming stripped 2 bases from V and 10 bases from J, with 16 bases between. The CDR3 consists of 15 residues. CDR3 sequence reads: CASSLTPGERSPLHF. In DNA, the CDR3 is TGTGCCAGCAGCTTAACGCCAGGGGAAAGGTCACCCCTCCACTTT.